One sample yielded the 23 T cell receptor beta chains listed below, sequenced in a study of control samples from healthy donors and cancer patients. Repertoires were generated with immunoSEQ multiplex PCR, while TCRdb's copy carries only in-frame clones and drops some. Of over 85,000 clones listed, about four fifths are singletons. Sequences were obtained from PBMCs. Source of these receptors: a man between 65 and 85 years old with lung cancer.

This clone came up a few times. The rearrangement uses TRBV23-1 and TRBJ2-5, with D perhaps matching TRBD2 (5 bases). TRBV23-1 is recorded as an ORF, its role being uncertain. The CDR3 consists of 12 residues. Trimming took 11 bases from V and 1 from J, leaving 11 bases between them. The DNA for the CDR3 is TGCGCCCCTTGGACTTTCCAAGAGACCCAGTACTTC. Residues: CAPWTFQETQYF.

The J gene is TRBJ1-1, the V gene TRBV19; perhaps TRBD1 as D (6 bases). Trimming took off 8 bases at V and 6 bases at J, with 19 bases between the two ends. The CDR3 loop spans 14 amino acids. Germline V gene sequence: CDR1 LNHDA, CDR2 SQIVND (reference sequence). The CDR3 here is CASLQGPLGAEAFF. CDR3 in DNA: TGTGCCAGTCTGCAGGGGCCCCTCGGAGCTGAAGCTTTCTTT.

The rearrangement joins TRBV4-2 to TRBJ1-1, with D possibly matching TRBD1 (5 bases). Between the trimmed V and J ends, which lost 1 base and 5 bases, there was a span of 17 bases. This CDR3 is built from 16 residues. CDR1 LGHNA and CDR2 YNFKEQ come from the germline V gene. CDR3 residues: CASSQVPGTGGTEAFF. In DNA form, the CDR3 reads TGTGCCAGCAGCCAAGTCCCCGGGACCGGAGGGACTGAAGCTTTCTTT.

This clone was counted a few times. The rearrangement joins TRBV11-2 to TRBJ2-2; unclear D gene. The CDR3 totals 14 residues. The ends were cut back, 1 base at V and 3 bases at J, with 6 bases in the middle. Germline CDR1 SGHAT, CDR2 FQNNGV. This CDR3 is CASSLGQHTGELFF. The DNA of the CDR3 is TGTGCCAGCAGCTTAGGTCAGCACACCGGGGAGCTGTTTTTT.

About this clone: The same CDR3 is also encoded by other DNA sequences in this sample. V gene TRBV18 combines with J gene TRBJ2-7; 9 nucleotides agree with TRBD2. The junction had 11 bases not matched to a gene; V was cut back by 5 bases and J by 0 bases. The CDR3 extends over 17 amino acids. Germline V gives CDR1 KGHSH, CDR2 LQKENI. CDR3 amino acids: CASSTLGAGGPSYEQYF. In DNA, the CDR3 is TGTGCCAGCTCAACTCTCGGGGCGGGGGGGCCCTCCTACGAGCAGTACTTC.

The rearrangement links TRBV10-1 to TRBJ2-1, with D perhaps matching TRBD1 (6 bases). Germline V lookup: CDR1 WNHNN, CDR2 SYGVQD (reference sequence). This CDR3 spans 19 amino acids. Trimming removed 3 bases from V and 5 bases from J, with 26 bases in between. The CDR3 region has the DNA TGCGCCAGCAGTGACCCCATACCGACAGGTCCCACGAAGCACAATGAGCAGTTCTTC. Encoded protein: CASSDPIPTGPTKHNEQFF.

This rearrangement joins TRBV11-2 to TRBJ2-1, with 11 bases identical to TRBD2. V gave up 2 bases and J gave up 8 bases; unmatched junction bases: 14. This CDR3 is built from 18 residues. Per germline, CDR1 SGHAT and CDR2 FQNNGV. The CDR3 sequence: CASSLLFMPSGGRDEQFF. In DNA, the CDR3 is TGTGCCAGCAGCTTATTATTTATGCCTAGCGGGGGGAGAGATGAGCAGTTCTTC.

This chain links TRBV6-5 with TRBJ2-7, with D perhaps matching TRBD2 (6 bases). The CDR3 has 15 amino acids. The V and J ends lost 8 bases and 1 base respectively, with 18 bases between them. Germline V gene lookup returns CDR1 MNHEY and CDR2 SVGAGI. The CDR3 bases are TGTGCCAGCGGAAGGGGCGGGGTCGGATCCTACGAGCAGTACTTC. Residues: CASGRGGVGSYEQYF.

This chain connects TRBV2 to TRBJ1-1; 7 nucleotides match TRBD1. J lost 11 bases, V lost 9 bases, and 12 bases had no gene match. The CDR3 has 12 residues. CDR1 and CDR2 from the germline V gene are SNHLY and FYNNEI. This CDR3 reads CASGQELLNAFF. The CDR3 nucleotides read TGTGCCAGTGGACAGGAACTATTGAACGCTTTCTTT.

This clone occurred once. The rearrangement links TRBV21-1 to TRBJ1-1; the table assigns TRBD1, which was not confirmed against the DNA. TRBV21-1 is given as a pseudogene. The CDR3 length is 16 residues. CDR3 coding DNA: TGTGCCAGCAGCTACGGATCGACAGGGGGCCACACTGAAGCTTTCTTT. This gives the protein CASSYGSTGGHTEAFF.

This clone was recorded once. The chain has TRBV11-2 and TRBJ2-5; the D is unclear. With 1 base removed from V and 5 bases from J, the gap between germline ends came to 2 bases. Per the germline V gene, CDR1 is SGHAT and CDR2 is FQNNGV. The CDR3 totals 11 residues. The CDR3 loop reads CASSLGETQYF. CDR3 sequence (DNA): TGTGCCAGCAGCTTAGGGGAGACCCAGTACTTC.

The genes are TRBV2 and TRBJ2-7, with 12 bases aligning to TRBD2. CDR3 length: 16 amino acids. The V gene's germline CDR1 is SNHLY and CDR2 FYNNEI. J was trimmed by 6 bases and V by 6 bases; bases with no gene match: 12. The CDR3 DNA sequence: TGTGCCAGCAGCCAAGCCTCTAGCGGGGGGGCCGCCGAGCAGTACTTC. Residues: CASSQASSGGAAEQYF.

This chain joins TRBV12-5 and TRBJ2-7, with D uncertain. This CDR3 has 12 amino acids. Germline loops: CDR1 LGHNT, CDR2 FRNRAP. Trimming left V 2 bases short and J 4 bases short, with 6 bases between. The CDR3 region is CASGLSGYEQYF. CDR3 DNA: TGTGCTAGTGGTTTGTCTGGTTACGAGCAGTACTTC.

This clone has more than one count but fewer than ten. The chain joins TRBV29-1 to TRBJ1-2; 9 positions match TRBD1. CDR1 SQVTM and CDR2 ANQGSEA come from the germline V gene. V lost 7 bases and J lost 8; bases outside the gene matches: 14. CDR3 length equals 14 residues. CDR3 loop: CSALRWGTGMGYTF. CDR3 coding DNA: TGCAGCGCCCTCCGTTGGGGGACAGGGATGGGCTACACCTTC.

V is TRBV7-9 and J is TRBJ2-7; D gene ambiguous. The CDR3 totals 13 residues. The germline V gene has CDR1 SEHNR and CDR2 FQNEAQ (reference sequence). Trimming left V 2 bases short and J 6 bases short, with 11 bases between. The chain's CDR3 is CASSLTDIGEQYF. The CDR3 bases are TGTGCCAGCAGCTTAACGGATATAGGCGAGCAGTACTTC. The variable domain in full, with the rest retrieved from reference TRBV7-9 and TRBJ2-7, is DTGVSQNPRHKITKRGQNVTFRCDPISEHNRLYWYRQTLGQGPEFLTYFQNEAQLEKSRLLSDRFSAERPKGSFSTLEIQRTEQGDSAMYLCASSLTDIGEQYFGPGTRLTVT.

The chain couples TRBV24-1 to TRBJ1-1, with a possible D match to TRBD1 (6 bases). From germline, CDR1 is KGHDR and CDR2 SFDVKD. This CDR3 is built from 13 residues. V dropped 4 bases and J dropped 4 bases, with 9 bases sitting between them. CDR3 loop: CATSDDRTTEAFF. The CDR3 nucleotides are TGTGCCACCAGTGACGACAGGACCACTGAAGCTTTCTTT.

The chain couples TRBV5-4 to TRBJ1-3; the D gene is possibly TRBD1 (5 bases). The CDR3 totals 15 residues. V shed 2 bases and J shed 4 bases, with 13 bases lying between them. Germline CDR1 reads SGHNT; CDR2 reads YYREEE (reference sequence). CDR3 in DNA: TGTGCCAGCAGCTTATCCGGGACGGCCGGAAACACCATATATTTT. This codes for CASSLSGTAGNTIYF. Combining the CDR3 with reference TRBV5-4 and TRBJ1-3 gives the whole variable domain ETGVTQSPTHLIKTRGQQVTLRCSSQSGHNTVSWYQQALGQGPQFIFQYYREEENGRGNFPPRFSGLQFPNYSSELNVNALELDDSALYLCASSLSGTAGNTIYFGEGSWLTVV.

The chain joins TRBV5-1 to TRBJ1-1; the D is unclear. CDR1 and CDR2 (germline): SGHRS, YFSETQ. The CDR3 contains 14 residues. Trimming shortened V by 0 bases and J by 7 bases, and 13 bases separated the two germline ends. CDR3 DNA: TGCGCCAGCAGCTTGGCCGAACCTAGTGGTGAAGCTTTCTTT. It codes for CASSLAEPSGEAFF. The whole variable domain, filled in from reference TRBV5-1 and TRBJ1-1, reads KAGVTQTPRYLIKTRGQQVTLSCSPISGHRSVSWYQQTPGQGLQFLFEYFSETQRNKGNFPGRFSGRQFSNSRSEMNVSTLELGDSALYLCASSLAEPSGEAFFGQGTRLTVV.

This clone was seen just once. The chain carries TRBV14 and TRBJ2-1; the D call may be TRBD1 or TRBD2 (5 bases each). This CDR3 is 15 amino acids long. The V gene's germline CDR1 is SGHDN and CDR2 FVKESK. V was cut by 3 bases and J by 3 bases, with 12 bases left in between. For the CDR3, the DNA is TGTGCCAGCAGCCAGGCAGGGACCCTCTACAATGAGCAGTTCTTC. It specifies CASSQAGTLYNEQFF.

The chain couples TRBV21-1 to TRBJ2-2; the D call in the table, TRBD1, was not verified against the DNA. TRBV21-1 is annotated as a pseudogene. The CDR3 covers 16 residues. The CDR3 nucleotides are TGTGCCAGCAGGCCCGGGACAGGGATTGACACCGGGGAGCTGTTTTTT. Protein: CASRPGTGIDTGELFF.

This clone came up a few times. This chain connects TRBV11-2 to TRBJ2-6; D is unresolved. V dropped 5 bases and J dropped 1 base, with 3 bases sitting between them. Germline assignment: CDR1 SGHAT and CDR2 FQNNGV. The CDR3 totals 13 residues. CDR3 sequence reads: CASSPSGANVLTF. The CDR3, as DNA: TGTGCCAGCAGCCCTTCTGGGGCCAACGTCCTGACTTTC.

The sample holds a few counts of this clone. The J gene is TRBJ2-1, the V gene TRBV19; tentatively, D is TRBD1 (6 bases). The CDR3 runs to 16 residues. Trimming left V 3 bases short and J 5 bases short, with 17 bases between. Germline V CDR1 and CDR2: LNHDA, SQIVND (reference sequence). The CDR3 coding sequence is TGTGCCAGTAGTATTCTTAACAGGGTTGGAGACAATGAGCAGTTCTTC. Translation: CASSILNRVGDNEQFF.

CDR3 loop: CASSRVPNQPQHF. The CDR3 DNA is TGTGCCAGCAGTAGGGTACCTAATCAGCCCCAGCATTTT. The rearrangement joins TRBV6-5 to TRBJ1-5, with D unresolved. Germline assignment: CDR1 MNHEY and CDR2 SVGAGI. This CDR3 is 13 amino acids long. Trimming took 5 bases from V and 4 from J, leaving 9 bases between them.